These 18 T cell receptor beta chains came from one sample sequenced in a study of T cells after yellow fever vaccination. MiXCR was run by TCRdb on the 5' RACE reads, yielding one entry per CDR3 protein. The repertoire includes fewer than 450,000 distinct CDR3 sequences, approximately 4.2% of them detected once, and 20% to 25% sits in the top ten. Specimen: PBMCs, collected 5 days after the yellow fever booster vaccination. The receptors originated from a man between 18 and 29 years old who received the YFV17D yellow fever vaccine.

V and J are TRBV5-4 and TRBJ1-2, with 10 bases lining up with TRBD1. The CDR3 has 15 amino acids. CDR1 and CDR2 (germline): SGHNT, YYREEE (reference sequence). Trimming cost V 4 bases and J 3 bases; bases outside gene matches: 6. The CDR3, as DNA: TGTGCCAGCAGCCCTGGACAGGGGGGAGACTATGGCTACACCTTC. This codes for CASSPGQGGDYGYTF.

This clonotype has just a few counts. The chain employs TRBV7-9 and TRBJ2-2, with D perhaps being TRBD1 or TRBD2 (5 bases each). Trimming shortened V by 8 bases and J by 6 bases, and 10 bases separated the two germline ends. The length of the CDR3 is 12 residues. Germline CDR1 and CDR2: SEHNR and FQNEAQ (reference sequence). DNA of the CDR3: TGTGCCAGCGGGTGGGACGCCGGGGAGCTGTTTTTT. Its translation is CASGWDAGELFF.

This clonotype was seen repeatedly, ten times or more. This chain links TRBV7-9 with TRBJ1-1, with a weak D call TRBD1 (6 bases). The ends were cut back, 2 bases at V and 2 bases at J, with 9 bases in the middle. The CDR3 consists of 14 residues. The germline gives CDR1 SEHNR, CDR2 FQNEAQ (reference sequence). Written as DNA, the CDR3 is TGTGCCAGCAGCTTAAAGGGGGGAAACACTGAAGCTTTCTTT. As protein: CASSLKGGNTEAFF.

This clonotype showed up just a few times. J is TRBJ2-1 and V is TRBV7-9, with 11 bases lining up with TRBD2. V trimming: 1 base; J trimming: 5 bases; junction bases outside the gene matches: 10. Looked up from germline, CDR1 is SEHNR and CDR2 is FQNEAQ (reference sequence). The CDR3 totals 18 residues. CDR3 in DNA: TGTGCCAGCAGCTTAGGGGGCCTGCTAGCGGGGGGACACAATGAGCAGTTCTTC. Translating gives CASSLGGLLAGGHNEQFF.

This chain uses TRBV6-5 with TRBJ2-3, with 15 bases identical to TRBD2. V lost 8 bases to trimming and J lost 4 bases; unmatched junction nucleotides: 4. The CDR3 contains 15 residues. Per the germline V gene, CDR1 is MNHEY and CDR2 is SVGAGI. CDR3 DNA: TGTGCCAGCTGGACTAGCGGGGGGGTGGCAGATACGCAGTATTTT. Translating it yields CASWTSGGVADTQYF.

This clonotype was counted only a few times. This chain links TRBV6-2 or TRBV6-3 with TRBJ2-1; 8 bases agree with TRBD1. The CDR3 has 17 residues. Germline assignment: CDR1 MNHEY and CDR2 SVGEGT. J lost 3 bases, V lost 6 bases, and 13 bases had no gene match. The CDR3 sequence: CASSRPTGEIHYNEQFF. CDR3 sequence (DNA): TGTGCCAGCAGCCGCCCGACAGGGGAGATTCACTACAATGAGCAGTTCTTC.

The rearrangement uses TRBV5-1 and TRBJ2-3; D remains unclear. CDR3 length equals 14 residues. Germline CDR1 is SGHRS and CDR2 is YFSETQ. V lost 5 bases and J 0 bases, leaving 10 bases between the germline ends. CDR3 sequence: CASRTHPSTDTQYF. CDR3 DNA sequence: TGCGCCAGCAGAACCCACCCTAGCACAGATACGCAGTATTTT. Variable domain in full (rest from reference TRBV5-1 and TRBJ2-3): KAGVTQTPRYLIKTRGQQVTLSCSPISGHRSVSWYQQTPGQGLQFLFEYFSETQRNKGNFPGRFSGRQFSNSRSEMNVSTLELGDSALYLCASRTHPSTDTQYFGPGTRLTVL.

This clonotype turned up a few times. V usage is TRBV5-1 and J usage is TRBJ1-4; 10 nucleotides match TRBD1. With V trimmed by 3 bases and J by 3 bases, 8 bases remained unmatched. Germline values: CDR1 SGHRS, CDR2 YFSETQ. The CDR3 extends over 17 amino acids. The CDR3 DNA is TGCGCCAGCAGCTCAGGGACAGGGGCGACTTCTAATGAAAAACTGTTTTTT. It is translated as CASSSGTGATSNEKLFF.

The J gene is TRBJ1-1, the V gene TRBV7-2; D ambiguous. V dropped 1 base and J dropped 5 bases, with 14 bases sitting between them. The CDR3 totals 15 residues. CDR1 SGHTA and CDR2 FQGNSA come from the germline V gene. The CDR3 protein is CASSLVAGKGTEAFF. As DNA, the CDR3 is TGTGCCAGCAGCTTAGTTGCGGGTAAAGGGACTGAAGCTTTCTTT.

The chain uses TRBV5-1 and TRBJ2-7; 10 bases map to TRBD1. Germline assignment: CDR1 SGHRS and CDR2 YFSETQ. The length of the CDR3 is 14 residues. The junction had 4 bases not matched to a gene; V was cut back by 2 bases and J by 5 bases. The CDR3 sequence is CASSFIGTGDEQYV. DNA of the CDR3: TGCGCCAGCAGCTTCATAGGGACAGGGGACGAGCAGTACGTC.

This clonotype has a count of ten or more. This chain connects TRBV7-8 to TRBJ2-1, with 8 bases fitting TRBD2. Per germline, CDR1 SGHVS and CDR2 FQNEAQ. CDR3 length: 16 amino acids. Losses at the gene ends were 5 bases for V and 8 bases for J; bases not matched to a gene: 14. The CDR3 nucleotides read TGTGCCAGCAGCACCCCCCGGGGGGGCCCTTGGTATGAGCAGTTCTTC. As protein: CASSTPRGGPWYEQFF.

This clonotype was picked up many times. The chain carries TRBV5-1 and TRBJ2-1, with D unclear. Germline V gene lookup returns CDR1 SGHRS and CDR2 YFSETQ. The CDR3 is made up of 14 amino acids. The V and J ends lost 0 bases and 5 bases respectively, with 9 bases between them. In DNA form, the CDR3 reads TGCGCCAGCAGCTTGGAATGGCGAAACAATGAGCAGTTCTTC. As protein: CASSLEWRNNEQFF.

The chain recombines TRBV6-2 or TRBV6-3 with TRBJ1-1; the match to TRBD1 covers 10 bases. This CDR3 comprises 14 residues. CDR1 is MNHEY, CDR2 SVGEGT, per germline. V trimming: 6 bases; J trimming: 6 bases; junction bases outside the gene matches: 7. This CDR3 is CASRTGQGYAEAFF. The CDR3, as DNA: TGTGCCAGCAGAACGGGACAGGGGTACGCTGAAGCTTTCTTT.

Only a few counts were recorded for this clonotype. V gene TRBV7-8 combines with J gene TRBJ2-7, with D tentatively TRBD1 or TRBD2 (5 bases each). CDR1 and CDR2 from the germline V gene are SGHVS and FQNEAQ. Trimming left V 5 bases short and J 9 bases short, with 14 bases between. The CDR3 length is 12 residues. Written as DNA, the CDR3 is TGTGCCAGCAGCCCGACTACGGGGCGGCAGTACGTC. Translating it yields CASSPTTGRQYV.

This clonotype came up a few times. This chain connects TRBV7-9 to TRBJ1-6, with D uncertain. Germline values: CDR1 SEHNR, CDR2 FQNEAQ (reference sequence). The CDR3 is 13 amino acids. Trimming took off 5 bases at V and 14 bases at J, with 16 bases between the two ends. CDR3 amino acids: CASSQHLLVALHF. The CDR3 region has the DNA TGTGCCAGCAGCCAACACCTACTCGTGGCCCTCCACTTT.

This clonotype was counted only a few times. The V call is TRBV6-2 or TRBV6-3, the J call TRBJ1-1; 7 bases map to TRBD1. Trimming cost V 6 bases and J 2 bases; bases outside gene matches: 12. The CDR3 sequence is 16 residues long. Germline V CDR1 and CDR2: MNHEY, SVGEGT. The CDR3 nucleotides read TGTGCCAGCAGGCTCCCGGGACAGCCACCCAACACTGAAGCTTTCTTT. Translated: CASRLPGQPPNTEAFF.

On this clonotype itself: One end of the junction is discordant with germline, which a read error may explain. The chain carries TRBV12-3 or TRBV12-4 and TRBJ2-2; TRBD2 might be the D (6 bases). This CDR3 comprises 16 residues. CDR3 sequence (DNA): TGTGCCAGCAAAGAGTCCGGGGGAACCAACACCGGCGAGCTGTTTTTT. Translating gives CASKESGGTNTGELFF.

The J gene is TRBJ2-4, the V gene TRBV5-6; D may match TRBD1 or TRBD2 (7 bases each). V lost 4 bases, J lost 0 bases, and 23 bases lay in between. CDR1 is SGHDT, CDR2 YYEEEE, per germline. The CDR3 runs to 19 residues. The CDR3, as DNA: TGTGCCAGCAGCCCTAGGGGAGGGGGCTTCCCAGTAGCCAAAAACATTCAGTACTTC. Protein product: CASSPRGGGFPVAKNIQYF.